The 5 T cell receptor beta chains below come from one sample, sequenced in a study of technical replicates of blood from several donors (dated by TCRdb to between 2016 and 2019). The library was obtained by the immunoSEQ multiplex PCR assay. TCRdb obtained this table from immuneACCESS and retained in-frame rearrangements with V and J assigned. These tables miss some clones; where compared with another copy, unresolved V genes account for less than half of the shortfall, and the remainder is unexplained. The sample records approximately 68,000 clones, 95% to 97% of which are singletons. Approximately 0.26% of the sample is in the top ten clones. The sample comprised T cells isolated from PBMCs. The receptors here all came from a human donor in good health.

The chain recombines TRBV2 with TRBJ1-2; D is perhaps TRBD1 (5 bases). The V end was cut by 8 bases, the J end by 0 bases, with 10 bases between. The CDR3 is made up of 13 amino acids. Germline V gene data show CDR1 as SNHLY and CDR2 as FYNNEI. The CDR3 protein is CASSDRANYGYTF. CDR3 coding DNA: TGTGCCAGCTCCGACAGAGCTAACTATGGCTACACCTTC.

V usage is TRBV27 and J usage is TRBJ2-1; a weak D match, TRBD2 (6 bases). This CDR3 is built from 13 residues. V gave up 3 bases and J gave up 8 bases, with 11 bases separating them. Germline values: CDR1 MNHEY, CDR2 SMNVEV (reference sequence). The CDR3 sequence is CASSFSGDDEQFF. The CDR3 bases are TGTGCCAGCAGTTTCTCGGGGGACGATGAGCAGTTCTTC.

This clone was observed a single time. This chain connects TRBV4-2 to TRBJ2-3; the D is unclear. Per the germline V gene, CDR1 is LGHNA and CDR2 is YNFKEQ. This CDR3 has 13 amino acids. V gave up 2 bases and J gave up 6 bases, with 9 bases separating them. CDR3: CASSQPSDDTQYF. CDR3 nucleotides: TGTGCCAGCAGCCAACCTAGTGACGATACGCAGTATTTT.

The chain joins TRBV6-1 to TRBJ1-1; D unresolved. There are 14 residues in the CDR3. Germline V lookup: CDR1 MNHNS, CDR2 SASEGT. V was clipped by 6 bases and J by 7 bases, with 18 bases between them. The CDR3 sequence: CASSMGLRPVEAFF. CDR3 nucleotide sequence: TGTGCCAGCAGCATGGGTCTCAGGCCGGTTGAAGCTTTCTTT.

This chain connects TRBV30 to TRBJ1-2; D gene uncertain. Per the germline V gene, CDR1 is GTSNPN and CDR2 is SVGIG (reference sequence). This CDR3 region has 12 residues. The V and J ends lost 5 bases and 4 bases respectively, with 11 bases between them. Here the CDR3 reads CAWAIELYGYTF. In nucleotides, the CDR3 is TGTGCCTGGGCGATTGAACTCTATGGCTACACCTTC.